Described below is a single T cell receptor beta chain sequence and its context. Its antigen remains unknown. This sample is drawn from a study of CD8 T cells in Susac syndrome. Study conclusions and caveats: The study acknowledged a relatively small number of individuals in its TCR sequencing and HLA analysis.

Healthy donors acted as controls, with matching for age and sex. The CD8+ and CD4+ T cells were isolated magnetically using a negative isolation approach, whereas the TEMRA cells were enriched by FACS. With random hexamers, roughly 0.45 to 1 ug RNA was reverse transcribed. MiXCR was run by TCRdb on the immunoSEQ multiplex PCR reads, yielding one entry per CDR3 protein. The sample shows roughly 200,000 distinct CDR3 sequences, 95% of them seen only once. Germline CDR1 and CDR2: SGHTA and FQGNSA. V lost 7 bases and J 0 bases, leaving 7 bases between the germline ends. There are 13 residues in the CDR3. The V gene is TRBV7-2, the J gene TRBJ1-5; D gene uncertain. The origin of this receptor is a human donor in good health. Source material: CD4+ T cells from PBMCs. CDR3 nucleotide sequence: TGTGCCAGCAACGAATATAGCAATCAGCCCCAGCATTTT. Protein: CASNEYSNQPQHF. The variable domain in full, completed from reference TRBV7-2 and TRBJ1-5, reads GAGVSQSPSNKVTEKGKDVELRCDPISGHTALYWYRQSLGQGLEFLIYFQGNSAPDKSGLPSDRFSAERTGGSVSTLTIQRTQQEDSAVYLCASNEYSNQPQHFGDGTRLSIL.